The clone carrying this TCR beta chain was observed a few times. V was pared by 8 bases and J by 5 bases, with 15 bases between. The CDR3 loop spans 14 amino acids. CDR1 and CDR2 (germline): LNHDA, SQIVND (reference sequence). The source of the sample is a study of blood T cell repertoires in COVID-19. Study in general: Acute and convalescent COVID-19 samples came from the United States, Italy and Spain.

Original methodology: Researchers report that nucleated cell counts were estimated from reference gene primer amplification. Sequencing used immunoSEQ multiplex PCR; TCRdb keeps in-frame clones, though not all of them. D and trimming were read from the DNA, whereas the V and J calls and clone size are those reported in that table. This table holds 95,000 to 110,000 clones, about 90% found once. The sequence was obtained from a man between 45 and 60 years old with acute or convalescent COVID-19. Sequences were obtained from peripheral blood. The rearrangement joins TRBV19 to TRBJ1-4, with D possibly matching TRBD1 (6 bases). The CDR3 here is CASGAGASNEKLFF. The CDR3 bases are TGTGCCAGTGGAGCGGGGGCTTCAAATGAAAAACTGTTTTTT.